A selection of T cell receptor beta chains follows, all from one sample in a study of naive and memory T cell subsets. TCRdb itself ran the UMI-ligation and nested PCR reads through MiXCR, one entry per CDR3 protein. This sample has over 65,000 distinct CDR3 sequences, with about 10% found just once. The source material was naive CD8+ T cells from blood. The receptors stem from a human donor in good health. The CDR3 runs from the conserved cysteine through the conserved F or W.

len,j_gene,v_gene,CDR3aa
12,TRBJ1-2,TRBV12-3/TRBV12-4,CASSLEGYGYTF
15,TRBJ2-3,TRBV27,CASSTQASSTDTQYF
15,TRBJ1-5,TRBV15,CATSRDQGRNQPQHF
14,TRBJ1-5,TRBV27,CASSLSEGNQPQHF
13,TRBJ1-3,TRBV29-1,CSVQDSAGNTIYF
16,TRBJ2-3,TRBV20-1,CSAYRRDRGWADTQYF
17,TRBJ1-3,TRBV27,CASSPRDRPSRGNTIYF
16,TRBJ1-6,TRBV11-2,CASSLDRRGTNSPLHF
16,TRBJ2-7,TRBV20-1,CSARDPGGYSVYEQYF
13,TRBJ2-7,TRBV20-1,CSASGTRILEQYF
12,TRBJ2-1,TRBV13,CASSHPANEQFF
14,TRBJ2-7,TRBV12-3/TRBV12-4,CASINSPGGYEQYF
14,TRBJ2-3,TRBV27,CASSFFRTTDTQYF
14,TRBJ2-7,TRBV5-1,CASSLRDRTYEQYF
15,TRBJ2-3,TRBV4-1,CASSGTGLSTDTQYF
15,TRBJ1-1,TRBV7-8,CASSLAETRPTEAFF
15,TRBJ2-3,TRBV7-7,CASSRLAESTDTQYF
16,TRBJ2-3,TRBV5-1,CASSITSGETTDTQYF
11,TRBJ2-7,TRBV20-1,CSASNPYEQYF
13,TRBJ2-3,TRBV28,CASSWTGTDTQYF
15,TRBJ2-7,TRBV7-8,CASSFGLAVSYEQYF
14,TRBJ2-7,TRBV28,CASSFSSRGAEQYF
17,TRBJ1-5,TRBV15,CATSREGGQEINQPQHF
13,TRBJ2-1,TRBV7-2,CASSLVLGGKQFF
13,TRBJ2-1,TRBV20-1,CSAPADAYNEQFF
14,TRBJ2-1,TRBV28,CASRSGGGYNEQFF
14,TRBJ1-1,TRBV6-2/TRBV6-3,CASSSPDRGTEAFF
13,TRBJ2-5,TRBV20-1,CSARDWGRETQYF
14,TRBJ2-5,TRBV4-2,CAGTTSGAQETQYF
17,TRBJ2-1,TRBV9,CASSPEWGAGNYNEQFF
15,TRBJ1-3,TRBV5-6,CASSSIPGGINTIYF
20,TRBJ2-1,TRBV4-3,CASSQDPLTSGSFIYNEQFF
16,TRBJ2-6,TRBV29-1,CSVEEVGTREANVLTF
12,TRBJ2-7,TRBV12-3/TRBV12-4,CASSSGIWEQYF
13,TRBJ1-5,TRBV29-1,CSVEGESNQPQHF
16,TRBJ2-7,TRBV25-1,CASSDLLATSSYEQYF
11,TRBJ1-1,TRBV20-1,CSGGENTEAFF
15,TRBJ1-1,TRBV29-1,CSAPPTGTANTEAFF
16,TRBJ2-5,TRBV28,CASRPRLAEIQETQYF
14,TRBJ2-7,TRBV29-1,CSVVLRDRGYEQYF
18,TRBJ2-5,TRBV5-1,CASSLLGLAGGRLETQYF
13,TRBJ2-7,TRBV29-1,CSAVLQATYEQYF
13,TRBJ1-1,TRBV6-5,CASSYGTSREAFF
16,TRBJ2-1,TRBV6-5,CASTVKGTGGRYEQFF
15,TRBJ2-2,TRBV29-1,CSVEATGTNTGELFF
14,TRBJ2-1,TRBV5-1,CASGTSGAYNEQFF